This entry features one T cell receptor beta chain sequence. Its antigen is still unknown. Every donor was a healthy person donating bone marrow. This record comes from a study of cytomegalovirus exposure and HLA in healthy donors. In the study overall: Unique TCRs numbering some 80 million, obtained from HLA-typed donors, made up an early data release.

Overall study results and limits: The authors later linked a missense DCLRE1C variant to TCR beta V- and J-gene trimming. Specific recognition of CMV antigens was confirmed in vitro for a few chains (all CMV-associated).

Researchers ran the PCR with 60 Vbeta and 13 Jbeta primers. The data were produced by immunoSEQ multiplex PCR, yet TCRdb's version contains in-frame clones alone and is incomplete. The sample has 220,000 or so clones, and its top ten clones hold about 1.1%. Trimming at V came to 2 bases and at J to 2 bases, leaving 8 bases not matched to a gene. This CDR3 has 16 amino acids. Per the germline V gene, CDR1 is ENHRY and CDR2 is SYGVKD. The chain carries TRBV10-3 and TRBJ1-2; 7 nucleotides align to TRBD1. This TCR was sampled from a girl aged 2 to 9 in good health and CMV-seropositive. The sample was PBMCs. CDR3 nucleotides: TGTGCCATCAGTGAGGGGCCGGCAGGGGGGAACTATGGCTACACCTTC. This codes for CAISEGPAGGNYGYTF.